The 17 T cell receptor beta chains in this list originate from one sample, sequenced in a study of shared clonotypes between healthy human individuals. Only in-frame clones appear in the TCRdb table, and some are missing; sequencing was by immunoSEQ multiplex PCR. This table has 2 million to 2.5 million clones, around 95% appearing once. Sequencing input: naive CD4+ T cells sorted from blood. The subset: CD45RA+ positively selected. The receptors shown here come from a man aged 18 to 35 in good health.

The chain recombines TRBV11-1 with TRBJ1-6, with D hard to call. V was trimmed by 1 base and J by 7 bases, leaving 5 bases between them. The CDR3 runs 13 residues. Looked up from germline, CDR1 is SGHAT and CDR2 is FQDESV (reference sequence). The CDR3: CASSLVGNSPLHF. The CDR3 DNA reads as TGTGCCAGCAGCTTAGTCGGCAATTCACCCCTCCACTTT. The complete variable domain, with remaining parts taken from reference TRBV11-1 and TRBJ1-6, reads EAEVAQSPRYKITEKSQAVAFWCDPISGHATLYWYRQILGQGPELLVQFQDESVVDDSQLPKDRFSAERLKGVDSTLKIQPAELGDSAMYLCASSLVGNSPLHFGNGTRLTVT.

The chain links TRBV19 to TRBJ2-4; D ambiguous. The V and J ends lost 6 bases and 8 bases respectively, with 8 bases between them. Per the germline V gene, CDR1 is LNHDA and CDR2 is SQIVND (reference sequence). The CDR3 contains 11 residues. This CDR3 is CASRAGYIQYF. The CDR3 region has the DNA TGTGCCAGTAGGGCTGGGTACATTCAGTACTTC.

CDR3 sequence: CAILTGGYEQYF. The CDR3 DNA follows: TGTGCCATCCTTACTGGGGGCTACGAGCAGTACTTC. J is TRBJ2-7 and V is TRBV6-1; D is perhaps TRBD1 or TRBD2 (5 bases each). V gave up 10 bases and J gave up 3 bases, with 13 bases separating them. Looked up from germline, CDR1 is MNHNS and CDR2 is SASEGT. CDR3 length: 12 residues.

The chain couples TRBV30 to TRBJ2-2, with unresolved D. The CDR3 runs 16 residues. Germline values: CDR1 GTSNPN, CDR2 SVGIG (reference sequence). V lost 3 bases to trimming and J lost 4 bases, with 18 bases between them. CDR3 sequence reads: CAWSPWGKGGTGELFF. CDR3 bases: TGTGCCTGGAGCCCGTGGGGTAAGGGTGGCACCGGGGAGCTGTTTTTT.

This clone was detected once. V and J are TRBV2 and TRBJ2-3, with TRBD2 matching 9 bases. The CDR3 length is 14 residues. Germline V CDR1 and CDR2: SNHLY, FYNNEI. J gave up 7 bases and V 4 bases, and 6 bases lay outside the gene matches. This CDR3 reads CASSGGTSRNTQYF. The CDR3, as DNA: TGTGCCAGCAGTGGCGGGACTAGCAGAAATACGCAGTATTTT.

The V call is TRBV7-2, the J call TRBJ2-3, with 7 positions matching TRBD2. Germline-derived CDR1 and CDR2 are SGHTA and FQGNSA. V lost 5 bases and J lost 2; bases outside the gene matches: 7. CDR3 length: 15 residues. For the CDR3, the DNA is TGTGCCAGCAGCCCCCCGGGACTAACCACAGATACGCAGTATTTT. Its translation: CASSPPGLTTDTQYF. The variable domain in full, completed from reference TRBV7-2 and TRBJ2-3, reads GAGVSQSPSNKVTEKGKDVELRCDPISGHTALYWYRQSLGQGLEFLIYFQGNSAPDKSGLPSDRFSAERTGGSVSTLTIQRTQQEDSAVYLCASSPPGLTTDTQYFGPGTRLTVL.

This chain uses TRBV10-1 with TRBJ2-7; TRBD2 is a possible D gene (6 bases). CDR3 length equals 13 residues. Trimming pared 2 bases from V and 4 bases from J, leaving 9 bases between. Germline CDR1 is WNHNN and CDR2 is SYGVQD (reference sequence). This chain's CDR3 is CASSEVGLYEQYF. Written as DNA, the CDR3 is TGCGCCAGCAGTGAGGTGGGACTTTACGAGCAGTACTTC.

This chain's CDR3 is CASSSPAAEAFF. CDR3 sequence (DNA): TGTGCCAGCAGCTCCCCGGCCGCTGAAGCTTTCTTT. The chain employs TRBV11-2 and TRBJ1-1; D remains ambiguous. The CDR3 length is 12 residues. Germline CDR1 reads SGHAT; CDR2 reads FQNNGV. Trimming removed 4 bases at V and 6 bases at J, with 9 bases between.

J is TRBJ2-3 and V is TRBV9; 10 bases fit TRBD2. The CDR3 is 18 amino acids. From germline, CDR1 is SGDLS and CDR2 YYNGEE. Trimming took 0 bases from V and 0 from J; bases not matched to a gene: 7. The CDR3 DNA reads TGTGCCAGCAGCGTAGCTAGCGGGAGCCTTCCCAGCACAGATACGCAGTATTTT. Its translation is CASSVASGSLPSTDTQYF.

This sequence joins TRBV19 and TRBJ2-1; TRBD2 aligns across 11 bases. CDR1 and CDR2 from the germline V gene are LNHDA and SQIVND (reference sequence). The CDR3 is 15 amino acids. The J segment lost 4 bases and the V segment lost 6 bases, leaving 5 bases of the junction unmatched. This CDR3 reads CASSRLAGSYNEQFF. The CDR3 DNA is TGTGCCAGTAGCCGACTAGCGGGGAGTTACAATGAGCAGTTCTTC. Looking up the rest from reference TRBV19 and TRBJ2-1 gives the full variable domain: DGGITQSPKYLFRKEGQNVTLSCEQNLNHDAMYWYRQDPGQGLRLIYYSQIVNDFQKGDIAEGYSVSREKKESFPLTVTSAQKNPTAFYLCASSRLAGSYNEQFFGPGTRLTVL.

The rearrangement uses TRBV29-1 and TRBJ2-1, with a possible D match to TRBD2 (6 bases). The CDR3 covers 14 residues. V gave up 3 bases and J gave up 3 bases, with 12 bases separating them. Germline CDR1 and CDR2: SQVTM and ANQGSEA. The CDR3 nucleotides are TGCAGCGTTGATCTGGGACTGAGCTACAATGAGCAGTTCTTC. Translating gives CSVDLGLSYNEQFF.

The V call is TRBV4-1, the J call TRBJ1-1; tentative D call: TRBD1 (5 bases). The germline CDR1 and CDR2 sequences are MGHRA and YSYEKL. V shed 3 bases and J shed 2 bases, with 10 bases lying between them. This CDR3 region has 14 residues. The CDR3 here is CASSHPDRNTEAFF. The DNA of the CDR3 is TGCGCCAGCAGCCATCCCGACAGAAACACTGAAGCTTTCTTT.

This chain links TRBV7-9 with TRBJ1-2; TRBD1 matches 7 bases. The ends lost 0 bases at V and 3 bases at J; junction bases unmatched: 10. This CDR3 region has 17 residues. Per the germline V gene, CDR1 is SEHNR and CDR2 is FQNEAQ (reference sequence). In DNA form, the CDR3 reads TGTGCCAGCAGCTTAGCGCTAAGGCAGGGGGGAGACTATGGCTACACCTTC. It is translated as CASSLALRQGGDYGYTF.

This clone was observed a single time. This chain joins TRBV7-2 and TRBJ2-7; D perhaps matches TRBD1 (5 bases). Deletions cut 1 base from V and 6 bases from J, with 22 bases between. The V gene's germline CDR1 is SGHTA and CDR2 FQGNSA. CDR3 size: 17 residues. The CDR3 DNA sequence: TGTGCCAGCAGCTTAGAGTTCGGAAGGCCCGAAGGGGTCGAGCAGTACTTC. As protein: CASSLEFGRPEGVEQYF.

This chain joins TRBV5-1 and TRBJ1-5, with 9 bases lining up with TRBD1. CDR1 is SGHRS and CDR2 is YFSETQ in the germline V gene. CDR3 length: 15 residues. Trimming took 4 bases from V and 6 from J; bases not matched to a gene: 8. Here the CDR3 DNA reads TGCGCCAGCAGCCCTGGGACAGGGATGCTTCAGCCCCAGCATTTT. As protein: CASSPGTGMLQPQHF.

The V gene is TRBV4-1, the J gene TRBJ1-3; the D gene is possibly TRBD1 (5 bases). CDR3 length: 15 amino acids. CDR1 is MGHRA, CDR2 YSYEKL, per germline. V was clipped by 4 bases and J by 16 bases, with 26 bases between them. The chain's CDR3 is CASSRIDRDPRPVYF. The CDR3 DNA is TGCGCCAGCAGCCGTATTGACCGGGACCCCCGTCCAGTGTATTTT.

The chain couples TRBV11-2 to TRBJ1-4, with TRBD1 as a possible D gene (5 bases). Trimming removed 0 bases from V and 2 bases from J, with 19 bases in between. In germline, CDR1 is SGHAT, CDR2 FQNNGV. CDR3 size: 19 residues. CDR3 DNA sequence: TGTGCCAGCAGCTTAGAACTATTCAGGGTTAGTCGGACTAATGAAAAACTGTTTTTT. Translation gives CASSLELFRVSRTNEKLFF.